This entry lists 28 T cell receptor beta chains sequenced from one sample in a study of cytomegalovirus exposure and HLA in healthy donors (dated by TCRdb to 2017 to 2019). The library was generated by the immunoSEQ multiplex PCR assay. A mixture of 60 forward primers for TCR Vbeta segments and 13 reverse primers for TCR Jbeta segments was used in the multiplex PCR. TCRdb retrieved this table from immuneACCESS and kept in-frame rearrangements only. Not all clones are present; in checked studies, unresolved V genes account for under half, and no reason is known for the remainder. This sample lists 40,000 to 55,000 clones; about four fifths were detected once. The ten largest clones add up to over 2% of the sample. Input material: PBMCs. The receptors derive from a boy aged 5-17 years in good health and CMV-seropositive.

The chain has TRBV2 and TRBJ2-3; perhaps TRBD2 as D (5 bases). The germline V gene has CDR1 SNHLY and CDR2 FYNNEI. This CDR3 region has 15 residues. V lost 3 bases and J lost 4, with 14 bases in between. The CDR3 loop reads CASSDPGGLADTQYF. DNA for the CDR3: TGTGCCAGCAGTGATCCGGGCGGACTGGCAGATACGCAGTATTTT.

This rearrangement joins TRBV7-2 to TRBJ1-1; maybe TRBD1 (5 bases). V was clipped by 2 bases and J by 3 bases, with 13 bases between them. CDR3 size: 15 residues. Looked up from germline, CDR1 is SGHTA and CDR2 is FQGNSA. This CDR3 is CASSLQGTLYTEAFF. The DNA of the CDR3 is TGTGCCAGCAGCTTACAGGGAACTTTGTACACTGAAGCTTTCTTT. Filled out from reference TRBV7-2 and TRBJ1-1, the complete variable domain reads GAGVSQSPSNKVTEKGKDVELRCDPISGHTALYWYRQSLGQGLEFLIYFQGNSAPDKSGLPSDRFSAERTGGSVSTLTIQRTQQEDSAVYLCASSLQGTLYTEAFFGQGTRLTVV.

The V and J genes are TRBV11-2 and TRBJ1-1, with TRBD1 matching 7 bases. From germline, CDR1 is SGHAT and CDR2 FQNNGV. J lost 3 bases, V lost 4 bases, and 14 bases had no gene match. There are 17 residues in the CDR3. CDR3 sequence reads: CASSSIFRGLGYTEAFF. The DNA of the CDR3 is TGTGCCAGCAGCTCTATTTTTAGGGGGCTCGGCTACACTGAAGCTTTCTTT.

The chain uses TRBV6-1 and TRBJ1-2, with 7 bases fitting TRBD1. CDR1 MNHNS and CDR2 SASEGT come from the germline V gene. The CDR3 extends over 12 amino acids. The ends lost 7 bases at V and 5 bases at J; junction bases unmatched: 4. The CDR3 nucleotides read TGTGCCAGCACCAGGGGGATTTATGGCTACACCTTC. Protein: CASTRGIYGYTF.

This clone was seen a handful of times. V usage is TRBV27 and J usage is TRBJ2-2, with D hard to call. The V end was cut by 2 bases, the J end by 7 bases, with 11 bases between. CDR1 and CDR2 from the germline V gene are MNHEY and SMNVEV (reference sequence). This CDR3 comprises 14 residues. CDR3 DNA sequence: TGTGCCAGCAGTTTACCCACGCGGAACGGGGAGCTGTTTTTT. Translation: CASSLPTRNGELFF.

This clone occurred once. The V and J genes are TRBV7-9 and TRBJ1-1, with no clear D. Germline lookup yields CDR1 SEHNR and CDR2 FQNEAQ (reference sequence). V was pared by 7 bases and J by 1 base, with 13 bases between. CDR3 size: 14 residues. The CDR3: CASTNRGENTEAFF. The CDR3 nucleotides are TGTGCCAGCACCAACCGGGGAGAGAACACTGAAGCTTTCTTT. The full variable domain, in which reference TRBV7-9 and TRBJ1-1 provide the parts outside the CDR3, is DTGVSQNPRHKITKRGQNVTFRCDPISEHNRLYWYRQTLGQGPEFLTYFQNEAQLEKSRLLSDRFSAERPKGSFSTLEIQRTEQGDSAMYLCASTNRGENTEAFFGQGTRLTVV.

The chain uses TRBV9 and TRBJ2-7; possibly TRBD2 for D (6 bases). The CDR3 loop spans 14 amino acids. The V end lost 4 bases, the J end lost 3 bases, and 14 bases lay between the germline ends. The germline V gene has CDR1 SGDLS and CDR2 YYNGEE. CDR3 amino acids: CASSPGSGHYEQYF. As DNA, the CDR3 is TGTGCCAGCAGCCCAGGTAGCGGACACTACGAGCAGTACTTC.

The V gene is TRBV28, the J gene TRBJ1-1; 7 positions agree with TRBD1. The J segment lost 5 bases and the V segment lost 8 bases, leaving 11 bases of the junction unmatched. Germline values: CDR1 MDHEN, CDR2 SYDVKM. This CDR3 spans 14 amino acids. CDR3: CASHLARGWTEAFF. As DNA, the CDR3 is TGTGCCAGCCACCTTGCCAGGGGGTGGACTGAAGCTTTCTTT. The full variable domain, completed using reference TRBV28 and TRBJ1-1, is DVKVTQSSRYLVKRTGEKVFLECVQDMDHENMFWYRQDPGLGLRLIYFSYDVKMKEKGDIPEGYSVSREKKERFSLILESASTNQTSMYLCASHLARGWTEAFFGQGTRLTVV.

This clone was observed a handful of times. One junction end disagrees with the germline gene, perhaps due to a read error. The chain uses TRBV7-3 and TRBJ1-2; D ambiguous. Germline CDR1 reads SGHTA; CDR2 reads FQGTGA. There are 13 residues in the CDR3. The DNA of the CDR3 is TGTGCCAGCAGCCTAACCCTGGGAGGGGGCTACACCTTC. Translating it yields CASSLTLGGGYTF. Filled out from reference TRBV7-3 and TRBJ1-2, the complete variable domain reads GAGVSQTPSNKVTEKGKYVELRCDPISGHTALYWYRQSLGQGPEFLIYFQGTGAADDSGLPNDRFFAVRPEGSVSTLKIQRTERGDSAVYLCASSLTLGGGYTFGSGTRLTVV.

This clone has just one count. The J gene is TRBJ1-1, the V gene TRBV11-2; D is undetermined. V lost 4 bases and J 4 bases, leaving 13 bases between the germline ends. CDR1 SGHAT and CDR2 FQNNGV come from the germline V gene. The CDR3 spans 14 residues. CDR3 DNA: TGTGCCAGCAGCTCTCCCTCCCAGGTCACTGAAGCTTTCTTT. Protein product: CASSSPSQVTEAFF.

This rearrangement joins TRBV7-3 to TRBJ2-7; perhaps TRBD2 as D (5 bases). The CDR3 spans 15 residues. V lost 4 bases, J lost 0 bases, and 13 bases lay in between. In germline, CDR1 is SGHTA, CDR2 FQGTGA. The DNA of the CDR3 is TGTGCCAGCAGCTCATCCCCGGGGAGCTCCTACGAGCAGTACTTC. Translated: CASSSSPGSSYEQYF.

The gene calls are TRBV4-1 and TRBJ2-3, with 8 bases aligning to TRBD2. Germline V gene data show CDR1 as MGHRA and CDR2 as YSYEKL. CDR3 size: 17 residues. V lost 4 bases to trimming and J lost 1 base; unmatched junction nucleotides: 10. CDR3 sequence (DNA): TGCGCCAGCAGCCCGGGGAGGGGCGGGGGGCGCACAGATACGCAGTATTTT. This codes for CASSPGRGGGRTDTQYF.

The chain is built from TRBV7-3 and TRBJ2-1, with D possibly being TRBD1 (5 bases). CDR1 SGHTA and CDR2 FQGTGA come from the germline V gene. Between the trimmed V and J ends, which lost 2 bases and 5 bases, there was a span of 7 bases. CDR3 length: 13 amino acids. In DNA form, the CDR3 reads TGTGCCAGCAGCTTAGGGGCAGACAATGAGCAGTTCTTC. Protein: CASSLGADNEQFF.

This clone appeared a few times. This chain uses TRBV28 with TRBJ2-6; D not resolved. The CDR3 is 14 amino acids. Trimming pared 3 bases from V and 2 bases from J, leaving 5 bases between. Per the germline V gene, CDR1 is MDHEN and CDR2 is SYDVKM. Written as DNA, the CDR3 is TGTGCCAGCAGTTTCCCAGCTGGGGCCAACGTCCTGACTTTC. Residues: CASSFPAGANVLTF.

J is TRBJ1-5 and V is TRBV18; D call uncertain. Trimming took 6 bases from V and 4 from J, leaving 10 bases between them. Germline loops: CDR1 KGHSH, CDR2 LQKENI. The CDR3 has 13 residues. Written as DNA, the CDR3 is TGTGCCAGCTCCGCCCACAATAATCAGCCCCAGCATTTT. This codes for CASSAHNNQPQHF.

This sequence joins TRBV28 and TRBJ1-4; D is perhaps TRBD1 (6 bases). There are 14 residues in the CDR3. Germline CDR1 and CDR2: MDHEN and SYDVKM. Deletions cut 6 bases from V and 6 bases from J, with 14 bases between. The CDR3 here is CASSQWDKDEKLFF. The CDR3 nucleotides are TGTGCCAGCAGCCAGTGGGACAAGGATGAAAAACTGTTTTTT.

This sequence joins TRBV5-4 and TRBJ1-3; no definite D call. V gave up 8 bases and J gave up 0 bases, with 12 bases separating them. The CDR3 is 14 residues long. The germline V gene has CDR1 SGHNT and CDR2 YYREEE (reference sequence). The chain's CDR3 is CASSDGYSGNTIYF. The CDR3 DNA reads as TGTGCCAGTTCTGACGGGTACTCTGGAAACACCATATATTTT.

The chain uses TRBV15 and TRBJ2-3; D uncertain. CDR1 LNHNV and CDR2 YYDKDF come from the germline V gene (reference sequence). This CDR3 is built from 16 residues. V lost 0 bases to trimming and J lost 6 bases, with 16 bases between them. The CDR3 protein is CATSRDLWAGSDTQYF. Here the CDR3 DNA reads TGTGCCACCAGCAGAGATCTCTGGGCCGGTTCCGATACGCAGTATTTT.

This CDR3 reads CASSGTVYGYTF. The CDR3 bases are TGTGCCAGCAGTGGGACAGTCTATGGCTACACCTTC. V is TRBV6-1 and J is TRBJ1-2; a weak D match, TRBD1 (6 bases). CDR3 size: 12 residues. V was shortened by 4 bases and J by 4 bases, with 7 bases between the two germline ends. CDR1 MNHNS and CDR2 SASEGT come from the germline V gene.

This chain joins TRBV6-6 and TRBJ2-3; D is ambiguous. The germline gives CDR1 MNHNY, CDR2 SVGAGI (reference sequence). The CDR3 is made up of 14 amino acids. The V end was cut by 2 bases, the J end by 0 bases, with 6 bases between. CDR3 coding DNA: TGTGCCAGCAGTTACCCCGGGAGCACAGATACGCAGTATTTT. Its protein is CASSYPGSTDTQYF.

The rearrangement joins TRBV4-2 to TRBJ1-4, with 7 positions matching TRBD1. The germline V gene encodes CDR1 LGHNA and CDR2 YNFKEQ. With V trimmed by 3 bases and J by 8 bases, 18 bases remained unmatched. This CDR3 is built from 18 residues. CDR3 sequence (DNA): TGTGCCAGCAGCCACAGCTACCCTGAGGGGGCAATTGAAGAAAAACTGTTTTTT. Translation: CASSHSYPEGAIEEKLFF.

This chain uses TRBV5-1 with TRBJ2-2, with a weak D call TRBD1 (6 bases). Trimming removed 4 bases at V and 1 base at J, with 14 bases between. Germline assignment: CDR1 SGHRS and CDR2 YFSETQ. The CDR3 loop spans 16 amino acids. Here the CDR3 reads CASSPSGTLNTGELFF. CDR3 bases: TGCGCCAGCAGCCCTTCGGGGACACTGAACACCGGGGAGCTGTTTTTT. The variable domain in full, completed from reference TRBV5-1 and TRBJ2-2, reads KAGVTQTPRYLIKTRGQQVTLSCSPISGHRSVSWYQQTPGQGLQFLFEYFSETQRNKGNFPGRFSGRQFSNSRSEMNVSTLELGDSALYLCASSPSGTLNTGELFFGEGSRLTVL.

The V call is TRBV4-1, the J call TRBJ2-1; D unclear. Trimming left V 0 bases short and J 1 base short, with 4 bases between. The CDR3 has 14 residues. In germline, CDR1 is MGHRA, CDR2 YSYEKL. This CDR3 is CASSQDTSYNEQFF. CDR3 DNA: TGCGCCAGCAGCCAAGATACTTCCTACAATGAGCAGTTCTTC.

The chain carries TRBV7-2 and TRBJ1-6; 9 nucleotides align to TRBD1. Germline CDR1 reads SGHTA; CDR2 reads FQGNSA. J lost 11 bases, V lost 5 bases, and 7 bases had no gene match. The CDR3 loop spans 14 amino acids. In nucleotides, the CDR3 is TGTGCCAGCAGCCGGACAGGGGCAGGCCCACCCCTCCACTTT. This encodes CASSRTGAGPPLHF.

The table lists this clone with a few counts. The J gene is TRBJ1-5, the V gene TRBV1; the table assigns TRBD1, which was not confirmed against the DNA. TRBV1 is listed as a pseudogene. The CDR3 contains 16 residues. The CDR3 DNA sequence: TGCACCAGCAGCCGAGTCAGGGGAGAGGGCAATCAGCCCCAGCATTTT. It encodes CTSSRVRGEGNQPQHF.

The J gene is TRBJ2-5, the V gene TRBV5-1; 9 nucleotides agree with TRBD1. This CDR3 has 16 amino acids. Germline V gene lookup returns CDR1 SGHRS and CDR2 YFSETQ. After removal of 0 bases from V and 5 bases from J, the junction contained 8 bases not matched to a gene. CDR3 region: CASSLAFGQGSETQYF. The CDR3, as DNA: TGCGCCAGCAGCTTGGCCTTTGGACAGGGGAGCGAGACCCAGTACTTC.

The V call is TRBV25-1, the J call TRBJ2-5, with 12 bases that match TRBD2. The V and J ends lost 6 bases and 5 bases, in that order; junction bases with no gene match: 13. The CDR3 has 17 residues. In germline, CDR1 is MGHDK, CDR2 SYGVNS. The CDR3 region is CASSTRLGLAGGETQYF. The CDR3 nucleotides read TGTGCCAGCAGCACCCGCCTGGGACTAGCGGGCGGGGAGACCCAGTACTTC.

The J gene is TRBJ2-1, the V gene TRBV19; possible D gene TRBD1, 5 bases. Trimming removed 3 bases from V and 6 bases from J, with 12 bases in between. CDR1 is LNHDA, CDR2 SQIVND, per germline (reference sequence). The CDR3 loop spans 14 amino acids. The CDR3 nucleotides read TGTGCCAGTAGTATGTTGACAGTGCGCAATGAGCAGTTCTTC. It specifies CASSMLTVRNEQFF.